The clone carrying this T cell receptor (beta chain) was recorded a few times. The target antigen is unknown. Time point defined: week 11, during vaccination. Vaccination comprised doses that each held 300 ug of mutant IDH1 20-mer peptide, plus topical imiquimod. The donors' diagnosis was new WHO grade 3 or 4 astrocytoma that was IDH1-mutant and ATRX-lost. These data are taken from a study of a mutant IDH1 vaccine in newly diagnosed glioma. Study-wide points: Seemingly, top peripheral T cell clonotype changes bore no relation to pseudoprogression.

The V gene's germline CDR1 is SGDLS and CDR2 YYNGEE. The ends lost 4 bases at V and 3 bases at J; junction bases unmatched: 6. The CDR3 sequence is 16 residues long. Assay: immunoSEQ multiplex PCR; the TCRdb copy retains only in-frame clones and omits some. The profile covers tens of thousands of clones, with under 90% appearing a single time and 5.5% to 7% taken by the ten largest. The receptor was derived from a man in his forties or fifties with glioma. The chain employs TRBV9 and TRBJ2-2; 10 nucleotides line up with TRBD1. The starting material was PBMCs, obtained from a glioma patient whose treatment included an IDH1 peptide vaccine. The CDR3 loop reads CASSPRQGADTGELFF. CDR3 bases: TGTGCCAGCAGCCCCAGACAGGGGGCGGACACCGGGGAGCTGTTTTTT.